This TCR beta chain was documented in a study of neoadjuvant anti-PD-1 for oral cavity cancer (TCRdb year 2021). About the full investigation: Patients mostly received three to four biweekly doses of nivolumab at 3 mg/kg before curative-intent surgical resection. Patients without progression received a fourth nivolumab dose around day 43 and underwent definitive surgical resection on days 50-56. Responders were defined as patients with complete response, partial response or stable disease by RECIST 1.1; non-responders were defined as patients with progression. An approximately 31% response rate was observed in the parent correlative cohort, in which eleven to twelve patients were included.

According to the germline V gene, CDR1 reads SGHRS and CDR2 reads YFSETQ. V and J are truncated by 0 bases and 4 bases respectively, leaving an intervening sequence of 17 bases. Taken from cysteine to phenylalanine, the CDR3 has 16 residues. The DNA shown is the 48-base CDR3, in frame from base 1. General conclusions and limits of the study: A higher pretreatment blood Treg/Th17 ratio correlated with both higher pretreatment blood TCRbeta clonality and lower post-treatment tumor TCRbeta clonality. Only three patients per response group were included in the TCR analyses, and the authors called for validation in larger cohorts. Within PBMCs, T cell clonality (Gini index) was significantly higher in non-responders than responders after neoadjuvant nivolumab.

Concerning this clone itself: The target of this receptor is not known. Base qualities are missing; no much larger clone stands one base away.

The label giving this sample's time point can be read as: before neoadjuvant nivolumab. None of the patients had received prior systemic or radiation treatment, and all were newly diagnosed with stage II-IVA oral cavity squamous cell carcinoma. The cohort consisted of patients with HPV-negative, locally advanced oral cavity squamous cell carcinoma. Peripheral blood mononuclear cells were analyzed directly and were not maintained or expanded in culture. The samples were drawn from a longitudinal correlative study tied to a single-arm phase II trial testing neoadjuvant nivolumab in oral cavity squamous cell carcinoma. Subject-matched pre- and post-treatment PBMCs and tumors from three responders and three non-responders underwent genomic DNA-based TCRbeta sequencing. Peripheral blood mononuclear cells were collected once before nivolumab treatment and again after treatment, at the time of surgery. The Maxwell RSC DNA from Cells kit was used to isolate genomic DNA from PBMCs.

For deep sequencing of PBMC libraries, mostly 450 to 500 ng of input genomic DNA was used, and six replicates were run per sample. TCRbeta libraries were prepared with the immunoSEQ hsTCRbeta kit according to the manufacturer's instructions. The finished libraries were brought together in one pool at 2.5 to 3.5 nM, which was then read using an Illumina NovaSeq 6000 S4 flow cell. On the study's bioinformatics: Raw data preprocessing and quality control were performed with the immunoSEQ Analyzer. The analysis was limited to productive rearrangements, and each clonotype was defined by a unique CDR3 amino acid sequence. Repertoire clonality was estimated as the Gini-Simpson index, computed with the R package tcR. Student's t test was used to compare Gini indices, while Pearson correlation assessed associations with tumor size change. The table comes from immuneACCESS by way of TCRdb, which keeps in-frame sequences with V and J called. Part of the clones is missing from these tables; in studies checked, under half for an unresolved V gene and the rest for unknown reasons. V and J calls and clone size are given by that table; D and trimming were obtained from the DNA. Present in this sample are 13,000 to 15,000 clones, around 70% of which were seen just once. Of the sample, approximately 2.3% is held by the ten largest clones.

This clonotype was sampled from a person aged 35-79 years with oral cavity squamous cell carcinoma. This specimen was PBMCs, taken before nivolumab (anti-PD-1) treatment. The chain was built from TRBV5-1 and TRBJ2-7; the D call could be TRBD1 or TRBD2, with each sharing 5 bases. This receptor carries the CDR3 CASSLAAGTLFYEQYF. The DNA sequence follows: TGCGCCAGCAGCTTGGCCGCCGGGACCCTATTTTACGAGCAGTACTTC.